The T cell receptor (beta chain) under discussion was sequenced for a study of T-cell memory formation after mild COVID-19. Points from the study as a whole: Clones that got smaller from day 15 to 85 had even CD4/CD8, while clones growing later tipped toward CD4+. The appearance of some responding clones in pre-infection memory suggested that cross-reactive memory joined. Confirmation of SARS-CoV-2 specificity was lacking for second-wave clones peaking day 37.

A remark on this clonotype: No antigen is known for it.

Constant-segment primers served in 5'RACE that generated TCR alpha and TCR beta cDNA libraries bearing sample barcodes and UMIs. MiXCR, run by TCRdb on the 5' RACE reads, gives a single entry per CDR3 protein. Seen here are about 160,000 distinct CDR3 sequences, about a third observed once, and the top ten hold 12%. The CDR3 is 17 amino acids. V was trimmed by 0 bases and J by 5 bases, leaving 17 bases between them. The germline CDR1 and CDR2 sequences are SGHRS and YFSETQ. The clonotype comes from an adult woman who had mild COVID-19 (a few samples of this study predate the infection). Cell type and time point are not known. Sequenced input: PBMCs or a T cell subset sorted from them (not recorded which). The rearrangement joins TRBV5-1 to TRBJ2-2; D is perhaps TRBD1 (5 bases). The CDR3 protein is CASSLDIGRATTGELFF. The CDR3 bases are TGCGCCAGCAGCTTGGATATCGGCAGGGCTACTACCGGGGAGCTGTTTTTT.